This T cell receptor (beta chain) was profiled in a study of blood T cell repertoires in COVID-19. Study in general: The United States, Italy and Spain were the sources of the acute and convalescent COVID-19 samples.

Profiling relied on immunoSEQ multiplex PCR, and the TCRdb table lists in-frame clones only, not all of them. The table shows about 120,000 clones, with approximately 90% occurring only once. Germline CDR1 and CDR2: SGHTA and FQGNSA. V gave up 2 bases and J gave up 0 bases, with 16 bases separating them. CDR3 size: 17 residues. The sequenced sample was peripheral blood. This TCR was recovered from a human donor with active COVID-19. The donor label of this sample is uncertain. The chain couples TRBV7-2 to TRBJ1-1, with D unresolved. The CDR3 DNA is TGTGCCAGCAGCTTATTGGTATCAACGGGATTGAACACTGAAGCTTTCTTT. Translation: CASSLLVSTGLNTEAFF.